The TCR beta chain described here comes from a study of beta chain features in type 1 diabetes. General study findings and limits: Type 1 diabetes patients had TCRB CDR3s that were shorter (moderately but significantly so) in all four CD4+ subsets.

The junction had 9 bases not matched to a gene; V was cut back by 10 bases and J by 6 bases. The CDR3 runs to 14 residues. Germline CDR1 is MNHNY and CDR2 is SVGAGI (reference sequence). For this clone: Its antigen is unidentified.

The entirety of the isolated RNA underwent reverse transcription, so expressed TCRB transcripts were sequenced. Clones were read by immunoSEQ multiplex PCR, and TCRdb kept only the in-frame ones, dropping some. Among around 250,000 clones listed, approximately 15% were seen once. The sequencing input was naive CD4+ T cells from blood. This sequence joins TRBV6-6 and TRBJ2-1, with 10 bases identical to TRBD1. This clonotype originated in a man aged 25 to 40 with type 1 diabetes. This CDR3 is CATSPGQGINEQFF. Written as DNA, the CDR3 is TGTGCCACATCACCGGGACAGGGGATCAATGAGCAGTTCTTC.